This T cell receptor beta chain was retrieved from a study of T cells in Graves' hyperthyroidism and ophthalmopathy. V was shortened by 8 bases and J by 1 base, with 13 bases between the two germline ends. The CDR3 runs to 14 residues. Germline lookup yields CDR1 MNHNS and CDR2 SASEGT. Amplification of TCR beta CDR3 regions used RNA as the template. First-round RT-PCR of the TCR CDR3 relied on the HTBI primer set. TCRdb re-called the multiplex PCR reads with MiXCR, one entry per CDR3 protein. The sample contains 690,000 or so distinct CDR3 sequences, around 20% of which appear only once. Uncontrolled infection, other autoimmune disease, pregnancy and lactation each barred patients from inclusion. Used for diagnoses were clinical symptoms, serum thyroxine and TRAb, thyroid ultrasound and orbital computed tomography. This clonotype showed up just a few times.

Sequenced material: blood. This TCR was sampled from a woman aged 50 to 60 with Graves' hyperthyroidism that later progressed to Graves' ophthalmopathy. This chain links TRBV6-1 with TRBJ2-3; D perhaps matches TRBD1 (6 bases). In DNA, the CDR3 is TGTGCCAGCGGTCCCAAGGGGGGCACAGATACGCAGTATTTT. Encoded protein: CASGPKGGTDTQYF.